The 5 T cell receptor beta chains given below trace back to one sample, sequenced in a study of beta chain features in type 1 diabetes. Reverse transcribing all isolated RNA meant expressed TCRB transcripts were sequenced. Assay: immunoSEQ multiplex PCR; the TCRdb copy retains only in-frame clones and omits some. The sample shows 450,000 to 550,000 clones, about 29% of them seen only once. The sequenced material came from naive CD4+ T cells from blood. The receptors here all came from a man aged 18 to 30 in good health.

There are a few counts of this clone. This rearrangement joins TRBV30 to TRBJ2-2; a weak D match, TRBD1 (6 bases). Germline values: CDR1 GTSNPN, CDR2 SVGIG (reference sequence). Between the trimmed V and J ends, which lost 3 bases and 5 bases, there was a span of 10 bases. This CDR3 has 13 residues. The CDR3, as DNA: TGTGCCTGGAGGGCGGACAGAACCGGGGAGCTGTTTTTT. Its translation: CAWRADRTGELFF. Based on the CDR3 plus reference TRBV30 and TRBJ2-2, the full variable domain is SQTIHQWPATLVQPVGSPLSLECTVEGTSNPNLYWYRQAAGRGLQLLFYSVGIGQISSEVPQNLSASRPQDRQFILSSKKLLLSDSGFYLCAWRADRTGELFFGEGSRLTVL.

The CDR3 here is CASSPRQGIGYTF. For the CDR3, the DNA is TGTGCCAGCTCACCACGACAGGGAATAGGCTACACCTTC. V and J are TRBV18 and TRBJ1-2; 7 bases agree with TRBD1. Germline values: CDR1 KGHSH, CDR2 LQKENI. The V and J ends lost 1 base and 8 bases, in that order; junction bases with no gene match: 4. This CDR3 region has 13 residues.

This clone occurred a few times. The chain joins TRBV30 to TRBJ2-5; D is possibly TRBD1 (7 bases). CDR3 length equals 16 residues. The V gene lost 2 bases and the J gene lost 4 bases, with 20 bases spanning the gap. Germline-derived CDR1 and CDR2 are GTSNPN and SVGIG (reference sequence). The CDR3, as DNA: TGTGCCTGGAGTCCCCGCGCAGGGGGAGGTGGAGAGACCCAGTACTTC. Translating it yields CAWSPRAGGGGETQYF.

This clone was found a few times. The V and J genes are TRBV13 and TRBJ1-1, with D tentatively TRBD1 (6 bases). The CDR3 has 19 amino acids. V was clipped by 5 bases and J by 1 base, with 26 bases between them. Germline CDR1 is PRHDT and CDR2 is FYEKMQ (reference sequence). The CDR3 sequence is CASSRLSISPGHENTEAFF. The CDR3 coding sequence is TGTGCCAGCAGCCGATTATCTATTTCTCCGGGACACGAGAACACTGAAGCTTTCTTT.

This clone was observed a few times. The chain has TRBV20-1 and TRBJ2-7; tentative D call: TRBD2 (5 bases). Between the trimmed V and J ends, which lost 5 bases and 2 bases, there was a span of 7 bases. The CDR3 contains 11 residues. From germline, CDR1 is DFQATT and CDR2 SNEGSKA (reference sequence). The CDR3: CSAGETYEQYF. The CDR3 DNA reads TGCAGTGCTGGGGAGACCTACGAGCAGTACTTC.